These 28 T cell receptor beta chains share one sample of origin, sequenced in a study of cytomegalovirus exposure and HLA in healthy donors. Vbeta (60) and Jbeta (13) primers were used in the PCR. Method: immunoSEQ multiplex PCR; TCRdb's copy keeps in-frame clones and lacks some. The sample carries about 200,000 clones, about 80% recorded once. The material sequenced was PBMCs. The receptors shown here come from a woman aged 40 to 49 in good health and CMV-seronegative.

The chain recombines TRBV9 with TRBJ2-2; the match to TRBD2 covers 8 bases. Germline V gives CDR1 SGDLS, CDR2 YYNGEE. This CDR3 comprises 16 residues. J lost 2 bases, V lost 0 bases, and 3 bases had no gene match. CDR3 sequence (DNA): TGTGCCAGCAGCGTAGCTCGGACTAGCAACACCGGGGAGCTGTTTTTT. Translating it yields CASSVARTSNTGELFF.

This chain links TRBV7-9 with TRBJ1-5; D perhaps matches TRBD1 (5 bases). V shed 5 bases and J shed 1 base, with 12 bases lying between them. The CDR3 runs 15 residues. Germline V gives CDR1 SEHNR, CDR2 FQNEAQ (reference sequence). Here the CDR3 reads CASSQTTGSNQPQHF. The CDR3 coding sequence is TGTGCCAGCAGCCAAACCACAGGCAGCAATCAGCCCCAGCATTTT.

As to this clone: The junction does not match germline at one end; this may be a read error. CDR3 nucleotides: TGTTCCAGCAGCTTGGACAGGGGGGGGCGGCCTGAAGCTTTCTTT. Translating gives CSSSLDRGGRPEAFF. The chain is built from TRBV7-9 and TRBJ1-1; TRBD1 matches 10 bases. The CDR3 is 15 amino acids. From germline, CDR1 is SEHNR and CDR2 FQNEAQ (reference sequence).

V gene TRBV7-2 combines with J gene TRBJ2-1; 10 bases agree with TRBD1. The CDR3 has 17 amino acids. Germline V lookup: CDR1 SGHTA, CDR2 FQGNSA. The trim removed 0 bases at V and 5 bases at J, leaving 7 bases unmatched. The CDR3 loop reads CASSLAWGQGSHNEQFF. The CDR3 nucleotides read TGTGCCAGCAGCTTAGCCTGGGGACAGGGGTCCCACAATGAGCAGTTCTTC.

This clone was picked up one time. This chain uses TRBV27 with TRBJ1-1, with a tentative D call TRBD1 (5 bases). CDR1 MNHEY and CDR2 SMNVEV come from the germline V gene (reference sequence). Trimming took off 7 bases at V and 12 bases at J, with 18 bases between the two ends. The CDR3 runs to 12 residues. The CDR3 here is CASTTRLTETFF. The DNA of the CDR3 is TGTGCCAGCACTACTCGCTTGACAGAAACTTTCTTT.

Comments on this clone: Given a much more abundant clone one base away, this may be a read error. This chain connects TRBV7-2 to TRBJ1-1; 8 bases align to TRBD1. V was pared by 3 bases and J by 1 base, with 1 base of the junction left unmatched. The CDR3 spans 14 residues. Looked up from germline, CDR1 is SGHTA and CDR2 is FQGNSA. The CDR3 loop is CASSFDRGNTEAFF. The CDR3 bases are TGTGCCAGCAGCTTCGACAGGGGGAACACTGAAGCTTTCTTT.

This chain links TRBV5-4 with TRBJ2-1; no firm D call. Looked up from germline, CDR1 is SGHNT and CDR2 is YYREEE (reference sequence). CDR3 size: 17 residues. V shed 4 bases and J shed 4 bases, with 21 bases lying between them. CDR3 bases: TGTGCCAGCAGCACCCCCCCTCTAGGCATGCAATACAATGAGCAGTTCTTC. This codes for CASSTPPLGMQYNEQFF.

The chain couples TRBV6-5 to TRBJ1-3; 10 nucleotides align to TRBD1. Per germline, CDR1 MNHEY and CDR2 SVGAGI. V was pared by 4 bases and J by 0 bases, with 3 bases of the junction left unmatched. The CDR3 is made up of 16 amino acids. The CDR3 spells CASSFGTGASGNTIYF. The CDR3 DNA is TGTGCCAGCAGTTTCGGGACAGGGGCCTCTGGAAACACCATATATTTT.

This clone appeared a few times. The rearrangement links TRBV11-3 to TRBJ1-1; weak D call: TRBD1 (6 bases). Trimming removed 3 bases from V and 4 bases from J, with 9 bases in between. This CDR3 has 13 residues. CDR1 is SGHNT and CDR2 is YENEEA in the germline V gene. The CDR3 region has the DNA TGTGCCAGCAGCTTTCTAGGGGGCACTGAAGCTTTCTTT. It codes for CASSFLGGTEAFF.

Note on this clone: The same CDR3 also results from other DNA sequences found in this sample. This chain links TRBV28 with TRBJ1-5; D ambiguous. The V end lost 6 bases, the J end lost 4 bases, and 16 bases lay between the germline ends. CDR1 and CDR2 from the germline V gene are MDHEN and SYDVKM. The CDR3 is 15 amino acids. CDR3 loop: CASSLLGPGNQPQHF. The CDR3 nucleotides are TGTGCCAGCAGCTTACTCGGCCCAGGAAATCAGCCCCAGCATTTT. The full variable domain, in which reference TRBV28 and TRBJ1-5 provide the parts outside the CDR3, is DVKVTQSSRYLVKRTGEKVFLECVQDMDHENMFWYRQDPGLGLRLIYFSYDVKMKEKGDIPEGYSVSREKKERFSLILESASTNQTSMYLCASSLLGPGNQPQHFGDGTRLSIL.

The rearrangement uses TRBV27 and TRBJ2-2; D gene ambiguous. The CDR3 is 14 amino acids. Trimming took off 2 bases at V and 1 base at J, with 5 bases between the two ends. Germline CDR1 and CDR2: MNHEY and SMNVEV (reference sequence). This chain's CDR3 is CASSLRGNTGELFF. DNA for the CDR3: TGTGCCAGCAGTTTACGCGGGAACACCGGGGAGCTGTTTTTT.

The CDR3 protein is CASSISSQGGTEAFF. CDR3 coding DNA: TGTGCCAGTAGTATAAGTTCCCAGGGAGGTACTGAAGCTTTCTTT. This chain connects TRBV19 to TRBJ1-1; tentative D call: TRBD1 (5 bases). With 2 bases removed from V and 5 bases from J, the gap between germline ends came to 15 bases. The CDR3 totals 15 residues. The germline V gene has CDR1 LNHDA and CDR2 SQIVND (reference sequence).

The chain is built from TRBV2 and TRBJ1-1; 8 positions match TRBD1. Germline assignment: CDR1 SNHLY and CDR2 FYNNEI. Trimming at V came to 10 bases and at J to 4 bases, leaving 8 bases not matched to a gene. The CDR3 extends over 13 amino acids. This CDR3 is CATTTGEGTEAFF. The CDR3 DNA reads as TGTGCCACGACGACAGGGGAAGGCACTGAAGCTTTCTTT.

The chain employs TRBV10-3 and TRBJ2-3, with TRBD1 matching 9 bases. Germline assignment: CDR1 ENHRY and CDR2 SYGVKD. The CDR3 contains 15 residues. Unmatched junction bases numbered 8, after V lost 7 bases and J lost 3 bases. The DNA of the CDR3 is TGTGCCATCACTGACCACAGGGGGCGGACAGATACGCAGTATTTT. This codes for CAITDHRGRTDTQYF.

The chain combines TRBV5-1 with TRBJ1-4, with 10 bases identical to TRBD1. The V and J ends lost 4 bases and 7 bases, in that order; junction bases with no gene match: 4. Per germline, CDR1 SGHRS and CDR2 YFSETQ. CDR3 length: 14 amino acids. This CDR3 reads CASSTGTGVEKLFF. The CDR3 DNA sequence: TGCGCCAGCAGCACGGGGACAGGGGTTGAAAAACTGTTTTTT.

Here the CDR3 reads CATSKNLAGGDEQFF. In DNA, the CDR3 is TGTGCCACCAGCAAGAACCTAGCGGGGGGAGATGAGCAGTTCTTC. The J gene is TRBJ2-1, the V gene TRBV15; 11 bases match TRBD2. J lost 8 bases, V lost 4 bases, and 7 bases had no gene match. Per germline, CDR1 LNHNV and CDR2 YYDKDF (reference sequence). The CDR3 runs to 15 residues.

The CDR3 reads CASRQGRNTQYF. The CDR3 region has the DNA TGTGCCAGCAGACAGGGTCGGAATACGCAGTATTTT. The chain links TRBV6-5 to TRBJ2-3, with a possible D match to TRBD1 (6 bases). This CDR3 is built from 12 residues. V was trimmed by 6 bases and J by 7 bases, leaving 11 bases between them. Germline CDR1 MNHEY, CDR2 SVGAGI.

Here the CDR3 DNA reads TGTGCCAGCAGCGTAGGAGGCGGGCCTTTGAGCACAGATACGCAGTATTTT. Protein product: CASSVGGGPLSTDTQYF. V usage is TRBV9 and J usage is TRBJ2-3, with D maybe TRBD2 (5 bases). Germline-derived CDR1 and CDR2 are SGDLS and YYNGEE. The CDR3 is made up of 17 amino acids. V was trimmed by 0 bases and J by 0 bases, leaving 14 bases between them.

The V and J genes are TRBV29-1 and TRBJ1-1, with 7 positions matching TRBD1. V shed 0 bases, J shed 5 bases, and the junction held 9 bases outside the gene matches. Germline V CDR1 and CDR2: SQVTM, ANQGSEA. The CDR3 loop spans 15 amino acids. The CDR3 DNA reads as TGCAGCGTTGAAGATTCAGGCAGGGGGGATACTGAAGCTTTCTTT. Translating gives CSVEDSGRGDTEAFF.

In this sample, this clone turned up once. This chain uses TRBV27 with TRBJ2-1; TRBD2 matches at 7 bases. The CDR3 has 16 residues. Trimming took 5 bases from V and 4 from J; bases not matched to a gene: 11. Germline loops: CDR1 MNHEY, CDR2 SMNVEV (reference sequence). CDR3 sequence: CASSTLGGSSYNEQFF. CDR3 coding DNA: TGTGCCAGCAGTACCCTGGGGGGGTCTAGTTACAATGAGCAGTTCTTC.

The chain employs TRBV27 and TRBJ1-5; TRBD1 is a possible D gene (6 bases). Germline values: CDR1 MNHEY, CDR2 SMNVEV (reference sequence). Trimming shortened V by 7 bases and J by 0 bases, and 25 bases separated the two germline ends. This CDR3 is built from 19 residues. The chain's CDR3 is CASTLRAPGHTYSNQPQHF. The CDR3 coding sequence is TGTGCCAGCACTCTGAGAGCTCCGGGACACACCTATAGCAATCAGCCCCAGCATTTT.

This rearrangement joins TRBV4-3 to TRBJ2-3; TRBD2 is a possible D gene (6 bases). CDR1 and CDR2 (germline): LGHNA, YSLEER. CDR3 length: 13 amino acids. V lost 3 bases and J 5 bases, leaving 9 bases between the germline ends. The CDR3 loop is CASSHSAGDTQYF. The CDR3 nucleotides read TGCGCCAGCAGCCACTCAGCGGGAGATACGCAGTATTTT.

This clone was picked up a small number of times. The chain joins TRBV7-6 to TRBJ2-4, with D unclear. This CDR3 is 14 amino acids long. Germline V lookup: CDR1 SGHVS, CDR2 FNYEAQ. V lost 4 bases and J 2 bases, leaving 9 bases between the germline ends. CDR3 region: CASSYDWSKNIQYF. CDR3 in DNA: TGTGCCAGCAGCTACGACTGGTCCAAAAACATTCAGTACTTC. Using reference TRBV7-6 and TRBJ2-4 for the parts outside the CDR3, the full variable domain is GAGVSQSPRYKVTKRGQDVALRCDPISGHVSLYWYRQALGQGPEFLTYFNYEAQQDKSGLPNDRFSAERPEGSISTLTIQRTEQRDSAMYRCASSYDWSKNIQYFGAGTRLSVL.

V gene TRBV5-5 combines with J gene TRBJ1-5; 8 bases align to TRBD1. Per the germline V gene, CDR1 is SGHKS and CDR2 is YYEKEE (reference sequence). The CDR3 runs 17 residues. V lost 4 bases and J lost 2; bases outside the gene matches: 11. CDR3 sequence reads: CASSPDRVSSGNQPQHF. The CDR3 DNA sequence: TGTGCCAGCAGCCCGGACAGGGTCTCATCGGGCAATCAGCCCCAGCATTTT.

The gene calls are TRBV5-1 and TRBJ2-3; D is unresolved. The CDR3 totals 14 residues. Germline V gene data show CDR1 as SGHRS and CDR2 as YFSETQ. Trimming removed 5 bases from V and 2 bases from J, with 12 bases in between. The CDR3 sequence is CASRGSRNTDTQYF. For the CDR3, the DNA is TGCGCCAGCAGGGGTAGCAGAAACACAGATACGCAGTATTTT. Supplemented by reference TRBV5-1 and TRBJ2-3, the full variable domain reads KAGVTQTPRYLIKTRGQQVTLSCSPISGHRSVSWYQQTPGQGLQFLFEYFSETQRNKGNFPGRFSGRQFSNSRSEMNVSTLELGDSALYLCASRGSRNTDTQYFGPGTRLTVL.

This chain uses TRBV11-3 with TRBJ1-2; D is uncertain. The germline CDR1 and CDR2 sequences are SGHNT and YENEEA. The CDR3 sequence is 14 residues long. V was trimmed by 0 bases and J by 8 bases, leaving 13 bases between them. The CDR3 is CASSLDSQERGYTF. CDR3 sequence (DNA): TGTGCCAGCAGCTTAGATTCCCAGGAAAGGGGCTACACCTTC.

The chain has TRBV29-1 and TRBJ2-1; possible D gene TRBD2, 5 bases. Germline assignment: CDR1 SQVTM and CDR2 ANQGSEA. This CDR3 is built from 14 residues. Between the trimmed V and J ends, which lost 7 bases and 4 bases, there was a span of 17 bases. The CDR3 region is CSGRTGNAYNEQFF. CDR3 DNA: TGCAGCGGACGGACGGGGAACGCATACAATGAGCAGTTCTTC.

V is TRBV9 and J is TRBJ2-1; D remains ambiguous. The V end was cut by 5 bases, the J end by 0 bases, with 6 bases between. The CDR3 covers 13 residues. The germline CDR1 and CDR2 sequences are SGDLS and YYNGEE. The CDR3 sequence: CASSSDSYNEQFF. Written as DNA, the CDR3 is TGTGCCAGCAGTTCAGACTCCTACAATGAGCAGTTCTTC.